These 22 T cell receptor beta chains originate from one sample sequenced in a study of circulating and synovial CD4+ cells in juvenile arthritis. Profiled with immunoSEQ multiplex PCR; TCRdb holds only in-frame clones, not every one. The sample yields around 17,000 clones, about 90% seen once. Material: CD4+ T cells from blood. The receptors shown here come from a human donor with juvenile idiopathic arthritis.

The V gene is TRBV27, the J gene TRBJ2-1, with TRBD1 identical over 7 bases. Germline V gene lookup returns CDR1 MNHEY and CDR2 SMNVEV (reference sequence). Losses at the gene ends were 4 bases for V and 4 bases for J; bases not matched to a gene: 4. This CDR3 has 14 residues. The CDR3 spells CASSWQGVYNEQFF. The CDR3 DNA sequence: TGTGCCAGCAGTTGGCAGGGGGTATACAATGAGCAGTTCTTC.

The J gene is TRBJ1-2, the V gene TRBV6-5, with a weak D call TRBD1 (5 bases). V was shortened by 6 bases and J by 7 bases, with 18 bases between the two germline ends. This CDR3 contains 14 residues. CDR1 MNHEY and CDR2 SVGAGI come from the germline V gene. CDR3 region: CASRAAGPAGGYTF. The CDR3 nucleotides are TGTGCCAGCAGGGCCGCGGGACCGGCGGGTGGCTACACCTTC.

The chain recombines TRBV7-9 with TRBJ1-4; 12 positions match TRBD1. Germline CDR1 and CDR2: SEHNR and FQNEAQ (reference sequence). The CDR3 is 17 amino acids. V lost 5 bases, J lost 8 bases, and 12 bases stayed unmatched. CDR3 residues: CASSRHRDRGRGEKLFF. CDR3 DNA: TGTGCCAGCAGCCGACACCGGGACAGGGGGCGCGGGGAAAAACTGTTTTTT.

The chain uses TRBV20-1 and TRBJ1-2, with a possible D match to TRBD1 (5 bases). CDR1 and CDR2 (germline): DFQATT, SNEGSKA (reference sequence). Trimming took 6 bases from V and 5 from J, leaving 10 bases between them. The CDR3 covers 11 residues. CDR3 sequence (DNA): TGCAGTGCCCCCTCAGGGTATGGCTACACCTTC. Translation gives CSAPSGYGYTF.

The V call is TRBV29-1, the J call TRBJ2-1; 10 nucleotides agree with TRBD2. The germline V gene encodes CDR1 SQVTM and CDR2 ANQGSEA. The CDR3 contains 16 residues. V was pared by 4 bases and J by 7 bases, with 13 bases of the junction left unmatched. The CDR3 DNA is TGCAGCGTTGGGGGGCCTAGCGGGGGAATGTATAATGAGCAGTTCTTC. Translating gives CSVGGPSGGMYNEQFF.

The CDR3 bases are TGTGCCAGCGGACAGGGGGCGAACACTGAAGCTTTCTTT. Translating gives CASGQGANTEAFF. V gene TRBV9 combines with J gene TRBJ1-1; TRBD1 matches at 11 bases. Germline V gene sequence: CDR1 SGDLS, CDR2 YYNGEE. The CDR3 extends over 13 amino acids. Trimming took 7 bases from V and 1 from J; bases not matched to a gene: 0. Using reference TRBV9 and TRBJ1-1 for the parts outside the CDR3, the full variable domain is DSGVTQTPKHLITATGQRVTLRCSPRSGDLSVYWYQQSLDQGLQFLIQYYNGEERAKGNILERFSAQQFPDLHSELNLSSLELGDSALYFCASGQGANTEAFFGQGTRLTVV.

The chain joins TRBV5-1 to TRBJ2-5; the match to TRBD2 covers 10 bases. J gave up 3 bases and V 4 bases, and 6 bases lay outside the gene matches. Germline values: CDR1 SGHRS, CDR2 YFSETQ. This CDR3 is 15 amino acids long. The chain's CDR3 is CASSIGTSDKETQYF. The CDR3 DNA is TGCGCCAGCAGCATAGGGACTAGCGACAAAGAGACCCAGTACTTC.

The J gene is TRBJ1-1, the V gene TRBV19; D perhaps matches TRBD1 (6 bases). The CDR3 extends over 13 amino acids. CDR1 and CDR2 (germline): LNHDA, SQIVND (reference sequence). V dropped 3 bases and J dropped 3 bases, with 8 bases sitting between them. The CDR3 region has the DNA TGTGCCAGTAGTATCTACAGGGACACTGAAGCTTTCTTT. Translated, it gives CASSIYRDTEAFF.

CDR3 amino acids: CASSPGLAGAETQYF. DNA of the CDR3: TGTGCCAGCAGCCCCGGACTAGCGGGGGCGGAGACCCAGTACTTC. J is TRBJ2-5 and V is TRBV5-4, with 13 bases aligning to TRBD2. The CDR3 is 15 amino acids. J lost 5 bases, V lost 4 bases, and 5 bases had no gene match. Per the germline V gene, CDR1 is SGHNT and CDR2 is YYREEE (reference sequence). The variable domain in full, with the rest retrieved from reference TRBV5-4 and TRBJ2-5, is ETGVTQSPTHLIKTRGQQVTLRCSSQSGHNTVSWYQQALGQGPQFIFQYYREEENGRGNFPPRFSGLQFPNYSSELNVNALELDDSALYLCASSPGLAGAETQYFGPGTRLLVL.

This clone came up once. This sequence joins TRBV12-1 and TRBJ1-1; the D call TRBD1 from the table was never checked on the DNA. TRBV12-1 is a pseudogene locus. This CDR3 is built from 18 residues. CDR3 loop: CASSFKLWADQMNTEAFF. CDR3 coding DNA: TGTGCCAGCAGCTTTAAATTATGGGCAGATCAAATGAACACTGAAGCTTTCTTT.

This clone showed up just once. The chain has TRBV5-1 and TRBJ1-3; the match to TRBD1 covers 7 bases. V was clipped by 3 bases and J by 4 bases; unmatched bases: 1. The germline gives CDR1 SGHRS, CDR2 YFSETQ. The CDR3 totals 13 residues. DNA for the CDR3: TGCGCCAGCAGCTGGGACAGCGGAAACACCATATATTTT. Translated: CASSWDSGNTIYF.

This rearrangement joins TRBV4-1 to TRBJ2-5; 7 bases align to TRBD2. Germline CDR1 MGHRA, CDR2 YSYEKL. Losses at the gene ends were 0 bases for V and 3 bases for J; bases not matched to a gene: 4. The CDR3 is made up of 15 amino acids. This CDR3 reads CASSQDRSGEETQYF. The CDR3 region has the DNA TGCGCCAGCAGCCAAGATCGGAGCGGGGAAGAGACCCAGTACTTC.

The J gene is TRBJ1-2, the V gene TRBV19; tentatively, D is TRBD1 (5 bases). Germline V gene data show CDR1 as LNHDA and CDR2 as SQIVND (reference sequence). Trimming took 3 bases from V and 5 from J, leaving 22 bases between them. CDR3 length: 17 residues. This CDR3 is CASSIDQFVRDRYGYTF. The CDR3 coding sequence is TGTGCCAGTAGTATCGACCAGTTCGTGAGAGACAGATATGGCTACACCTTC.

This clone was found a few times. This chain links TRBV19 with TRBJ2-5; D is ambiguous. V lost 0 bases to trimming and J lost 5 bases, with 7 bases between them. The CDR3 is 13 amino acids. Germline V gene sequence: CDR1 LNHDA, CDR2 SQIVND (reference sequence). The CDR3 sequence: CASSIDVLETQYF. The CDR3 DNA sequence: TGTGCCAGTAGTATAGATGTCTTGGAGACCCAGTACTTC.

The chain combines TRBV27 with TRBJ2-4; D may be TRBD2 (5 bases). Germline CDR1 and CDR2: MNHEY and SMNVEV (reference sequence). The CDR3 totals 17 residues. V was trimmed by 6 bases and J by 0 bases, leaving 18 bases between them. The CDR3 reads CASSPLDGERAKNIQYF. The CDR3 coding sequence is TGTGCCAGCAGCCCACTCGACGGGGAAAGAGCCAAAAACATTCAGTACTTC.

The chain carries TRBV19 and TRBJ1-6, with D possibly being TRBD1 (5 bases). CDR1 and CDR2 from the germline V gene are LNHDA and SQIVND (reference sequence). Trimming took off 5 bases at V and 1 base at J, with 6 bases between the two ends. This CDR3 has 14 amino acids. In DNA form, the CDR3 reads TGTGCCAGTAGTGGGGGGTCCTATAATTCACCCCTCCACTTT. Amino acid sequence: CASSGGSYNSPLHF.

CDR3 residues: CASSYLSGTSYEQYF. DNA for the CDR3: TGTGCCAGCAGTTACCTTAGCGGGACTAGCTACGAGCAGTACTTC. This rearrangement joins TRBV27 to TRBJ2-7; 8 bases are a match to TRBD2. The V gene's germline CDR1 is MNHEY and CDR2 SMNVEV (reference sequence). The CDR3 runs to 15 residues. V dropped 4 bases and J dropped 3; count of bases not matched to a gene: 8.

The chain couples TRBV6-1 to TRBJ1-2; a possible D gene is TRBD1 (5 bases). Trimming pared 8 bases from V and 4 bases from J, leaving 17 bases between. Germline V lookup: CDR1 MNHNS, CDR2 SASEGT. CDR3 length equals 14 residues. CDR3 sequence: CASRKQGEGYGYTF. CDR3 nucleotide sequence: TGTGCCAGCCGTAAGCAAGGGGAGGGCTATGGCTACACCTTC.

The V call is TRBV9, the J call TRBJ1-2, with unresolved D. This CDR3 region has 12 residues. Germline V gene sequence: CDR1 SGDLS, CDR2 YYNGEE. V lost 0 bases and J 8 bases, leaving 8 bases between the germline ends. The CDR3 region has the DNA TGTGCCAGCAGCGTAGGAGGGAACGGCTACACCTTC. Amino acids: CASSVGGNGYTF.

The J gene is TRBJ2-7, the V gene TRBV7-9, with TRBD1 matching over 7 bases. This CDR3 has 16 residues. Germline CDR1 and CDR2: SEHNR and FQNEAQ (reference sequence). The junction had 15 bases not matched to a gene; V was cut back by 5 bases and J by 5 bases. The CDR3 is CASSPPDRDVNHEQYF. CDR3 nucleotide sequence: TGTGCCAGCAGCCCTCCTGACAGGGACGTTAATCACGAGCAGTACTTC.

This rearrangement joins TRBV9 to TRBJ1-2; 10 bases align to TRBD1. The V segment lost 0 bases and the J segment 7 bases; nucleotides outside the gene matches: 9. The CDR3 totals 16 residues. Per the germline V gene, CDR1 is SGDLS and CDR2 is YYNGEE. The CDR3 is CASSVEVTGGAGGYTF. Written as DNA, the CDR3 is TGTGCCAGCAGCGTAGAGGTGACAGGGGGCGCCGGTGGCTACACCTTC. Looking up the rest from reference TRBV9 and TRBJ1-2 gives the full variable domain: DSGVTQTPKHLITATGQRVTLRCSPRSGDLSVYWYQQSLDQGLQFLIQYYNGEERAKGNILERFSAQQFPDLHSELNLSSLELGDSALYFCASSVEVTGGAGGYTFGSGTRLTVV.

The genes are TRBV10-2 and TRBJ2-1; TRBD2 matches at 9 bases. The trim removed 3 bases at V and 7 bases at J, leaving 4 bases unmatched. Germline V gives CDR1 WSHSY, CDR2 SAAADI. The CDR3 contains 14 residues. CDR3 in DNA: TGCGCCAGCAGTGAAACTAGCGGGCGGAATGAGCAGTTCTTC. It is translated as CASSETSGRNEQFF.